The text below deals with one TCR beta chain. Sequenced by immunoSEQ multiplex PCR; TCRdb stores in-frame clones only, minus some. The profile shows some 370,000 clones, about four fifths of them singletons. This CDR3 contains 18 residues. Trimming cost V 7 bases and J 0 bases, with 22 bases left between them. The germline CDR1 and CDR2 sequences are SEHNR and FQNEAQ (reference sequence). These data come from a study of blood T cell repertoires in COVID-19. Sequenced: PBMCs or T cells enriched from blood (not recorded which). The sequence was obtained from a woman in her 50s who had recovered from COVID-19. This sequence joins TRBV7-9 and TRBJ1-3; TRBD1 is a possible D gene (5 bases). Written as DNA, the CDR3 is TGTGCCAGCACCATAAGGGGTGAAACGGCCGACTCTGGAAACACCATATATTTT. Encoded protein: CASTIRGETADSGNTIYF.